This entry lists 21 T cell receptor beta chains sequenced from one sample in a study of T cell clonotyping in hematopoietic cell transplantation. The table came from immunoSEQ multiplex PCR; TCRdb's copy has only in-frame clones and leaves some out. The sample lists 40,000 to 55,000 clones; about 95% were seen once. The source material was peripheral blood mononuclear cells. These receptors all come from a woman between 50 and 59 years old in good health. Some clones in this sample may be carry-over from other donors' samples.

The chain has TRBV6-1 and TRBJ1-2; 8 bases are a match to TRBD1. The V gene end was trimmed by 1 base and the J gene end by 1 base; junction bases not matched to a gene: 2. Germline loops: CDR1 MNHNS, CDR2 SASEGT. This CDR3 comprises 15 residues. The CDR3 protein is CASSEEQGVNYGYTF. DNA for the CDR3: TGTGCCAGCAGTGAAGAACAGGGGGTTAACTATGGCTACACCTTC.

The chain links TRBV10-3 to TRBJ1-2, with 10 bases fitting TRBD1. Losses at the gene ends were 8 bases for V and 6 bases for J; bases not matched to a gene: 6. The CDR3 loop spans 13 amino acids. CDR1 is ENHRY and CDR2 is SYGVKD in the germline V gene. CDR3: CAIQRQGADGYTF. The CDR3 DNA follows: TGTGCCATCCAACGACAGGGGGCGGATGGCTACACCTTC.

V usage is TRBV7-3 and J usage is TRBJ2-5; D is ambiguous. Trimming took 0 bases from V and 8 from J, leaving 10 bases between them. Germline loops: CDR1 SGHTA, CDR2 FQGTGA. The CDR3 extends over 13 amino acids. The CDR3 nucleotides are TGTGCCAGCAGCTTAACGGTTGGTAGTACCCAGTACTTC. Encoded protein: CASSLTVGSTQYF.

V gene TRBV11-2 combines with J gene TRBJ2-7, with TRBD1 matching 11 bases. Germline V lookup: CDR1 SGHAT, CDR2 FQNNGV. V was pared by 4 bases and J by 7 bases, with 9 bases of the junction left unmatched. The CDR3 extends over 15 amino acids. The CDR3 bases are TGTGCCAGCAGCTGGTCGGGGACAGGGGGTTGGGAGCAGTACTTC. Amino acid sequence: CASSWSGTGGWEQYF.

The J gene is TRBJ2-5, the V gene TRBV9; D gene unclear. Germline V gene sequence: CDR1 SGDLS, CDR2 YYNGEE. Trimming shortened V by 0 bases and J by 1 base, and 13 bases separated the two germline ends. This CDR3 comprises 16 residues. As DNA, the CDR3 is TGTGCCAGCAGCGTAGGGAGTTCAAGGACCCAAGAGACCCAGTACTTC. Its translation is CASSVGSSRTQETQYF. The full variable domain, its missing parts supplied by reference TRBV9 and TRBJ2-5, is DSGVTQTPKHLITATGQRVTLRCSPRSGDLSVYWYQQSLDQGLQFLIQYYNGEERAKGNILERFSAQQFPDLHSELNLSSLELGDSALYFCASSVGSSRTQETQYFGPGTRLLVL.

The V gene is TRBV4-3, the J gene TRBJ2-1; the D gene is possibly TRBD2 (6 bases). Germline CDR1 LGHNA, CDR2 YSLEER. The CDR3 has 16 residues. The V and J ends lost 0 bases and 0 bases respectively, with 9 bases between them. The CDR3 bases are TGCGCCAGCAGCCAAGACTACGGGGGCTCCTACAATGAGCAGTTCTTC. Translating gives CASSQDYGGSYNEQFF.

The V and J genes are TRBV4-3 and TRBJ2-3; maybe TRBD2 (5 bases). Looked up from germline, CDR1 is LGHNA and CDR2 is YSLEER. The CDR3 is made up of 16 amino acids. Trimming shortened V by 0 bases and J by 0 bases, and 10 bases separated the two germline ends. The chain's CDR3 is CASSQDLSGSTDTQYF. For the CDR3, the DNA is TGCGCCAGCAGCCAAGATCTGAGCGGAAGCACAGATACGCAGTATTTT.

The CDR3 spells CASSSGTSGGAVEQYF. CDR3 in DNA: TGTGCCAGCAGTTCCGGGACTAGCGGGGGGGCGGTGGAGCAGTACTTC. The chain links TRBV28 to TRBJ2-7; 16 nucleotides agree with TRBD2. This CDR3 contains 16 residues. Trimming at V came to 4 bases and at J to 7 bases, leaving 7 bases not matched to a gene. The germline V gene has CDR1 MDHEN and CDR2 SYDVKM. The whole variable domain, remainder taken from reference TRBV28 and TRBJ2-7, is DVKVTQSSRYLVKRTGEKVFLECVQDMDHENMFWYRQDPGLGLRLIYFSYDVKMKEKGDIPEGYSVSREKKERFSLILESASTNQTSMYLCASSSGTSGGAVEQYFGPGTRLTVT.

V is TRBV11-2 and J is TRBJ2-1, with TRBD2 as a possible D gene (5 bases). The CDR3 covers 15 residues. Germline V gives CDR1 SGHAT, CDR2 FQNNGV. Trimming left V 5 bases short and J 3 bases short, with 14 bases between. The CDR3 region is CASSPSAGNYNEQFF. CDR3 sequence (DNA): TGTGCCAGCAGCCCATCGGCGGGCAACTACAATGAGCAGTTCTTC.

V and J are TRBV5-6 and TRBJ1-1; D is ambiguous. Per the germline V gene, CDR1 is SGHDT and CDR2 is YYEEEE. V lost 2 bases and J lost 5, with 10 bases in between. CDR3 length: 13 residues. Here the CDR3 reads CASSFGVGTEAFF. In DNA form, the CDR3 reads TGTGCCAGCAGCTTCGGTGTCGGGACTGAAGCTTTCTTT.

This sequence joins TRBV6-1 and TRBJ1-2; TRBD1 matches at 12 bases. The germline gives CDR1 MNHNS, CDR2 SASEGT. The CDR3 runs to 14 residues. V lost 7 bases and J lost 5; bases outside the gene matches: 5. CDR3 nucleotides: TGTGCCAGCAAATTGGGACAGGGGGCGTATGGCTACACCTTC. Amino acid sequence: CASKLGQGAYGYTF.

The V gene is TRBV11-2, the J gene TRBJ2-1; 10 bases align to TRBD2. This CDR3 spans 16 amino acids. V shed 1 base and J 5 bases; nucleotides not matched to a gene: 5. Per germline, CDR1 SGHAT and CDR2 FQNNGV. CDR3: CASSLGASGGNNEQFF. The CDR3 DNA follows: TGTGCCAGCAGCTTAGGCGCTAGCGGGGGTAACAATGAGCAGTTCTTC.

This clone has just one count. The J gene is TRBJ1-6, the V gene TRBV30, with D maybe TRBD1 (5 bases). V gave up 2 bases and J gave up 9 bases, with 8 bases separating them. Germline V gene data show CDR1 as GTSNPN and CDR2 as SVGIG (reference sequence). This CDR3 contains 12 residues. CDR3 region: CAWSTGGSPLHF. CDR3 coding DNA: TGTGCCTGGAGTACTGGGGGTTCACCCCTCCACTTT. Variable domain in full (rest from reference TRBV30 and TRBJ1-6): SQTIHQWPATLVQPVGSPLSLECTVEGTSNPNLYWYRQAAGRGLQLLFYSVGIGQISSEVPQNLSASRPQDRQFILSSKKLLLSDSGFYLCAWSTGGSPLHFGNGTRLTVT.

In DNA form, the CDR3 reads TGTGCCAGCAGCTTGGGACTGTTCTCTGGAAACACCATATATTTT. It codes for CASSLGLFSGNTIYF. The chain couples TRBV5-5 to TRBJ1-3, with D unresolved. The germline gives CDR1 SGHKS, CDR2 YYEKEE (reference sequence). Trimming left V 0 bases short and J 0 bases short, with 7 bases between. The CDR3 has 15 amino acids.

The chain carries TRBV19 and TRBJ1-3; weak D call: TRBD1 (6 bases). V was pared by 7 bases and J by 3 bases, with 19 bases between. CDR3 length equals 16 residues. Germline V gene lookup returns CDR1 LNHDA and CDR2 SQIVND (reference sequence). CDR3 sequence reads: CASTPGQIGFGNTIYF. CDR3 bases: TGTGCCAGTACTCCCGGACAGATAGGTTTTGGAAACACCATATATTTT. The variable domain in full, completed from reference TRBV19 and TRBJ1-3, reads DGGITQSPKYLFRKEGQNVTLSCEQNLNHDAMYWYRQDPGQGLRLIYYSQIVNDFQKGDIAEGYSVSREKKESFPLTVTSAQKNPTAFYLCASTPGQIGFGNTIYFGEGSWLTVV.

Here the CDR3 reads CASSKGPGETYEQYF. CDR3 DNA: TGTGCCAGCAGCAAAGGCCCGGGGGAAACCTACGAGCAGTACTTC. The V call is TRBV6-5, the J call TRBJ2-7; a possible D gene is TRBD2 (6 bases). V was cut by 6 bases and J by 2 bases, with 17 bases left in between. The CDR3 runs to 15 residues. Germline V gene lookup returns CDR1 MNHEY and CDR2 SVGAGI.

The chain carries TRBV6-1 and TRBJ2-2; the D gene is possibly TRBD2 (5 bases). The germline V gene has CDR1 MNHNS and CDR2 SASEGT. V gave up 4 bases and J gave up 4 bases, with 10 bases separating them. CDR3 length: 14 amino acids. CDR3 DNA sequence: TGTGCCAGCAGTGCTGTACGGGGCACCGGGGAGCTGTTTTTT. Residues: CASSAVRGTGELFF.

This clone was recorded once. The rearrangement links TRBV19 to TRBJ2-7; D is unresolved. Between the trimmed V and J ends, which lost 2 bases and 7 bases, there was a span of 18 bases. The germline gives CDR1 LNHDA, CDR2 SQIVND (reference sequence). The CDR3 runs to 15 residues. CDR3 sequence: CASSISKAASGEQYF. The CDR3 nucleotides read TGTGCCAGTAGTATATCGAAGGCCGCATCTGGGGAGCAGTACTTC.

The CDR3: CASSQDRAGEQYF. As DNA, the CDR3 is TGTGCCAGCAGCCAGGACAGGGCGGGAGAGCAGTACTTC. The chain employs TRBV5-4 and TRBJ2-7; 8 nucleotides align to TRBD1. Germline CDR1 and CDR2: SGHNT and YYREEE (reference sequence). The CDR3 runs 13 residues. The junction had 7 bases not matched to a gene; V was cut back by 4 bases and J by 7 bases.

J is TRBJ2-1 and V is TRBV6-5, with unresolved D. V was shortened by 2 bases and J by 5 bases, with 4 bases between the two germline ends. Germline V lookup: CDR1 MNHEY, CDR2 SVGAGI. The CDR3 is made up of 12 amino acids. For the CDR3, the DNA is TGTGCCAGCAGTTACCGGGACAATGAGCAGTTCTTC. Its protein product is CASSYRDNEQFF.

V gene TRBV11-2 combines with J gene TRBJ1-3, with D uncertain. The CDR3 spans 16 residues. Germline lookup yields CDR1 SGHAT and CDR2 FQNNGV. Trimming stripped 1 base from V and 0 bases from J, with 10 bases between. This CDR3 is CASSLVGSSSGNTIYF. The CDR3 DNA is TGTGCCAGCAGCTTAGTGGGCAGCAGCTCTGGAAACACCATATATTTT.